Below are 25 T cell receptor beta chains sequenced from a single sample in a study of T cells in Graves' hyperthyroidism and ophthalmopathy. The source material, RNA transcripts, was used to amplify TCR beta CDR3 regions. RT-PCR in the first round (using the HTBI primer set) targeted the TCR CDR3. TCRdb re-derived calls from the multiplex PCR reads in MiXCR, one entry per CDR3 protein. The sample has about 270,000 distinct CDR3 sequences; roughly 20% are singletons. Sequencing used blood. Receptor source: a young man with Graves' ophthalmopathy.

At least ten counts were recorded for this clonotype. The chain couples TRBV2 to TRBJ2-2; D remains unclear. The CDR3 is made up of 15 amino acids. Germline V lookup: CDR1 SNHLY, CDR2 FYNNEI. Trimming removed 8 bases from V and 0 bases from J, with 13 bases in between. The CDR3 reads CASRGDQTNTGELFF. The CDR3, as DNA: TGTGCCAGCCGCGGAGACCAAACGAACACCGGGGAGCTGTTTTTT.

This chain joins TRBV3-1 and TRBJ2-7; weak D call: TRBD2 (6 bases). Germline CDR1 LGHDT, CDR2 YNNKEL (reference sequence). Trimming cost V 0 bases and J 6 bases, with 18 bases left between them. The length of the CDR3 is 16 residues. DNA for the CDR3: TGTGCCAGCAGCCAAGATTATCTAGCGAGAAGTTCCGAGCAGTACTTC. Translation gives CASSQDYLARSSEQYF.

The chain links TRBV6-1 to TRBJ1-2; TRBD1 aligns across 7 bases. J lost 8 bases, V lost 5 bases, and 8 bases had no gene match. The germline gives CDR1 MNHNS, CDR2 SASEGT. The CDR3 covers 13 residues. The CDR3: CASSQTGFGGYTF. For the CDR3, the DNA is TGTGCCAGCAGTCAGACAGGGTTCGGGGGCTACACCTTC.

The chain carries TRBV6-1 and TRBJ2-3; D not certain. The germline CDR1 and CDR2 sequences are MNHNS and SASEGT. This CDR3 spans 13 amino acids. Trimming stripped 3 bases from V and 2 bases from J, with 6 bases between. CDR3 residues: CASSEPPTDTQYF. The CDR3, as DNA: TGTGCCAGCAGTGAGCCGCCCACAGATACGCAGTATTTT.

J is TRBJ2-2 and V is TRBV7-2; D is ambiguous. The CDR3 runs to 13 residues. Germline-derived CDR1 and CDR2 are SGHTA and FQGNSA. V was cut by 7 bases and J by 12 bases, with 18 bases left in between. CDR3 sequence: CASTVPGLRKLFF. The CDR3 DNA reads TGTGCCAGCACCGTCCCGGGTCTTCGGAAGCTGTTTTTT.

Ten or more counts support this clonotype. This chain links TRBV3-1 with TRBJ1-4; 10 nucleotides agree with TRBD1. This CDR3 has 14 amino acids. J gave up 10 bases and V 4 bases, and 6 bases lay outside the gene matches. CDR1 and CDR2 (germline): LGHDT, YNNKEL (reference sequence). CDR3 protein: CASSRGTGVGKLFF. The CDR3 region has the DNA TGTGCCAGCAGCCGAGGGACAGGGGTCGGAAAACTGTTTTTT.

The count of this clonotype is one. A much more abundant neighbour one base away suggests this may be a read error. The CDR3 ends on some other residue instead of the conserved phenylalanine or tryptophan, so this is likely a read error. The V call is TRBV6-5, the J call TRBJ2-5, with 10 bases identical to TRBD2. The CDR3 loop spans 14 amino acids. With 4 bases clipped from V and 5 bases from J, the junction kept 4 bases outside the gene matches. Germline V CDR1 and CDR2: MNHEY, SVGAGI. The CDR3 coding sequence is TGTGCCAGCAGTTCTAGCGGGAGTGGTGAGACCCAGTACTCC. Translation gives CASSSSGSGETQYS.

About this clonotype: Just one base apart from a much larger clone, this may be a read error. The chain couples TRBV30 to TRBJ2-1; D is uncertain. Per germline, CDR1 GTSNPN and CDR2 SVGIG (reference sequence). CDR3 length equals 12 residues. The CDR3: CAWSPGGDDQFF. For the CDR3, the DNA is TGTGCCTGGAGCCCTGGTGGGGATGATCAGTTCTTC.

This clonotype showed up many times. The V gene is TRBV12-3 or TRBV12-4, the J gene TRBJ1-5, with a weak D call TRBD1 (5 bases). The V end lost 5 bases, the J end lost 5 bases, and 10 bases lay between the germline ends. CDR3 length equals 13 residues. CDR3 loop: CASSRTPDQPQHF. The CDR3 nucleotides are TGTGCCAGCAGTCGGACACCGGATCAGCCCCAGCATTTT.

This clonotype showed up just a few times. J is TRBJ2-1 and V is TRBV12-3 or TRBV12-4, with 9 nucleotides matching TRBD2. The trim removed 3 bases at V and 6 bases at J, leaving 9 bases unmatched. The CDR3 loop spans 16 amino acids. The CDR3 DNA follows: TGTGCCAGCAGTTTGGGTCTAGCGGGGAAGGGCAATGAGCAGTTCTTC. Its protein is CASSLGLAGKGNEQFF.

This clonotype was counted ten times or more. The J gene is TRBJ2-7, the V gene TRBV2, with D perhaps assigned TRBD1 or TRBD2 (5 bases each). Germline V gives CDR1 SNHLY, CDR2 FYNNEI. The CDR3 is made up of 12 amino acids. Trimming pared 6 bases from V and 5 bases from J, leaving 11 bases between. The CDR3 loop reads CASSSPGHEQYF. CDR3 sequence (DNA): TGTGCCAGCAGCTCTCCGGGGCACGAGCAGTACTTC.

V is TRBV29-1 and J is TRBJ2-3, with 12 positions matching TRBD2. Germline V gene sequence: CDR1 SQVTM, CDR2 ANQGSEA. After removal of 8 bases from V and 3 bases from J, the junction contained 12 bases not matched to a gene. CDR3 size: 16 residues. CDR3 protein: CSLGGLAGGWTDTQYF. The CDR3 nucleotides are TGCAGCTTAGGCGGCCTAGCGGGAGGGTGGACAGATACGCAGTATTTT.

The chain recombines TRBV3-1 with TRBJ2-2, with D possibly matching TRBD1 (5 bases). CDR1 is LGHDT and CDR2 is YNNKEL in the germline V gene (reference sequence). The CDR3 is 15 residues long. Trimming took 1 base from V and 6 from J, leaving 12 bases between them. The DNA of the CDR3 is TGTGCCAGCAGCCAAGGTCTCAGGGTAGCCGGGGAGCTGTTTTTT. This sequence encodes CASSQGLRVAGELFF.

CDR3 sequence (DNA): TGTGCCAGCAAAGGGACTAGCGGATCCTACGAGCAGTACTTC. This translates into CASKGTSGSYEQYF. The rearrangement links TRBV2 to TRBJ2-7; 11 positions agree with TRBD2. The ends lost 7 bases at V and 1 base at J; junction bases unmatched: 3. The germline gives CDR1 SNHLY, CDR2 FYNNEI. This CDR3 region has 14 residues. Together with reference TRBV2 and TRBJ2-7, the CDR3 gives the full variable domain: EPEVTQTPSHQVTQMGQEVILRCVPISNHLYFYWYRQILGQKVEFLVSFYNNEISEKSEIFDDQFSVERPDGSNFTLKIRSTKLEDSAMYFCASKGTSGSYEQYFGPGTRLTVT.

The J gene is TRBJ1-4, the V gene TRBV7-9; a weak D match, TRBD1 (5 bases). CDR3 length: 13 amino acids. In germline, CDR1 is SEHNR, CDR2 FQNEAQ (reference sequence). Deletions cut 7 bases from V and 5 bases from J, with 11 bases between. The DNA of the CDR3 is TGTGCCAGCAACTCCGGGGGGAATGAAAAACTGTTTTTT. This codes for CASNSGGNEKLFF.

The chain uses TRBV6-1 and TRBJ2-7; 7 nucleotides align to TRBD2. The CDR3 is 18 amino acids. Unmatched junction bases numbered 17, after V lost 6 bases and J lost 0 bases. The germline CDR1 and CDR2 sequences are MNHNS and SASEGT. This CDR3 is CASSPAPGRPDYSYEQYF. CDR3 nucleotides: TGTGCCAGCAGCCCAGCCCCCGGGAGGCCAGACTACTCCTACGAGCAGTACTTC.

To note about this clonotype: A much larger clonotype is one base distant, so this may be a read error. J is TRBJ2-5 and V is TRBV3-1, with TRBD2 identical over 8 bases. Trimming removed 3 bases from V and 5 bases from J; junction bases left unmatched: 5. Germline CDR1 reads LGHDT; CDR2 reads YNNKEL (reference sequence). This CDR3 has 14 residues. This chain's CDR3 is CASSHVRLAETQYF. CDR3 DNA sequence: TGTGCCAGCAGCCACGTGAGACTAGCGGAGACCCAGTACTTC.

This clonotype was found many times. The CDR3 sequence: CASMWGVTSGLLEAFF. In DNA form, the CDR3 reads TGTGCCAGCATGTGGGGGGTGACAAGCGGGTTACTTGAAGCTTTCTTT. The chain has TRBV2 and TRBJ1-1, with D perhaps TRBD1 (5 bases). The V end lost 7 bases, the J end lost 7 bases, and 25 bases lay between the germline ends. The CDR3 runs to 16 residues. Germline V gives CDR1 SNHLY, CDR2 FYNNEI.

This clonotype has more than one count but fewer than ten. The chain is built from TRBV19 and TRBJ2-1; D remains ambiguous. V was shortened by 5 bases and J by 8 bases, with 10 bases between the two germline ends. CDR1 and CDR2 from the germline V gene are LNHDA and SQIVND (reference sequence). The CDR3 runs 12 residues. In DNA, the CDR3 is TGTGCCAGTAGTCCCGACGGCGATGAGCAGTTCTTC. It encodes CASSPDGDEQFF.

The chain is built from TRBV15 and TRBJ1-5, with 10 nucleotides matching TRBD1. The trim removed 5 bases at V and 3 bases at J, leaving 7 bases unmatched. The CDR3 loop spans 16 amino acids. Germline CDR1 and CDR2: LNHNV and YYDKDF (reference sequence). Here the CDR3 reads CATSPRDRGTNQPQHF. As DNA, the CDR3 is TGTGCCACCAGCCCCCGGGACAGGGGAACCAATCAGCCCCAGCATTTT.

This chain joins TRBV30 and TRBJ2-2; no clear D. CDR1 is GTSNPN, CDR2 SVGIG, per germline (reference sequence). The CDR3 runs to 13 residues. Trimming removed 1 base at V and 5 bases at J, with 8 bases between. CDR3: CAWSDTLTGELFF. The CDR3 DNA sequence: TGTGCCTGGAGTGATACATTAACCGGGGAGCTGTTTTTT.

The chain recombines TRBV5-1 with TRBJ2-3; either TRBD1 or TRBD2 may supply D (5 bases each). Looked up from germline, CDR1 is SGHRS and CDR2 is YFSETQ. Trimming cost V 5 bases and J 1 base, with 11 bases left between them. The CDR3 spans 14 residues. CDR3 protein: CASSRDGRTDTQYF. In DNA, the CDR3 is TGCGCCAGCAGTCGGGACGGGCGCACAGATACGCAGTATTTT.

This clonotype was found a few times. The V gene is TRBV6-1, the J gene TRBJ1-2; D call uncertain. Germline loops: CDR1 MNHNS, CDR2 SASEGT. V was pared by 6 bases and J by 4 bases, with 18 bases between. The CDR3 totals 15 residues. The CDR3 spells CASRPLERPFYGYTF. The CDR3 DNA sequence: TGTGCCAGCAGACCATTAGAGAGGCCTTTCTATGGCTACACCTTC.

CDR3 residues: CASSRLAGYDEQFF. DNA for the CDR3: TGTGCCAGCAGCCGACTAGCGGGATATGATGAGCAGTTCTTC. The gene calls are TRBV7-2 and TRBJ2-1, with 11 positions matching TRBD2. This CDR3 has 14 residues. From germline, CDR1 is SGHTA and CDR2 FQGNSA. V was clipped by 5 bases and J by 8 bases; unmatched bases: 5.

The chain links TRBV12-3 or TRBV12-4 to TRBJ1-3; 7 bases align to TRBD1. CDR3 length: 13 amino acids. Trimming took 6 bases from V and 6 from J; bases not matched to a gene: 5. As DNA, the CDR3 is TGTGCCAGCAGAGAGACAGGGTTAAACACCATATATTTT. It encodes CASRETGLNTIYF.